A selection of T cell receptor beta chains follows, all from one sample in a study of a mutant IDH1 vaccine in newly diagnosed glioma. TCRdb keeps only in-frame clones here, not all; method: immunoSEQ multiplex PCR. The sample has 30,000 to 35,000 clones, 90% seen once. Antigens of these TCRs are unknown. The source was PBMCs, collected from a glioma patient whose treatment included an IDH1 peptide vaccine. The receptors come from a man between 18 and 35 years old with glioma. CDR3s include the opening cysteine and the closing phenylalanine or tryptophan. D genes are given only for firm matches. A row's size may be missing; if present it is once, few, many or a size class.

CDR3 protein: CASSSSTGGYEQYF
CDR3 DNA: TGTGCCAGCAGCTCCTCGACAGGGGGCTACGAGCAGTACTTC
V gene: TRBV11-2
J gene: TRBJ2-7
D gene: TRBD1
clone size: .

CDR3 protein: CASSSAGGFSGANVLTF
CDR3 DNA: TGTGCCAGCAGCTCAGCGGGTGGATTCTCTGGGGCCAACGTCCTGACTTTC
V gene: TRBV7-2
J gene: TRBJ2-6
D gene: .
clone size: .

CDR3 protein: CASSPGTENTEAFF
CDR3 DNA: TGTGCCAGCAGTCCCGGGACGGAGAACACTGAAGCTTTCTTT
V gene: TRBV6-1
J gene: TRBJ1-1
D gene: .
clone size: .

CDR3 protein: CASSTPDRYEAFF
CDR3 DNA: TGTGCCAGCAGTACCCCGGACAGGTATGAAGCTTTCTTT
V gene: TRBV6-5
J gene: TRBJ1-1
D gene: TRBD1
clone size: .

CDR3 protein: CASSSTEGARVEKLFF
CDR3 DNA: TGTGCCAGCAGTTCCACTGAGGGGGCGCGAGTTGAAAAACTGTTTTTT
V gene: TRBV27
J gene: TRBJ1-4
D gene: TRBD1
clone size: .

CDR3 protein: CASSLTGGITFQETQYF
CDR3 DNA: TGTGCCAGCAGCTTAACCGGCGGGATAACATTCCAAGAGACCCAGTACTTC
V gene: TRBV7-2
J gene: TRBJ2-5
D gene: .
clone size: few

CDR3 protein: CASSEGRVLNTGELFF
CDR3 DNA: TGTGCCAGCAGTGAAGGACGCGTTTTGAACACCGGGGAGCTGTTTTTT
V gene: TRBV6-1
J gene: TRBJ2-2
D gene: .
clone size: once

CDR3 protein: CASRTGQGNTEAFF
CDR3 DNA: TGTGCCAGTAGGACAGGGCAAGGGAACACTGAAGCTTTCTTT
V gene: TRBV19
J gene: TRBJ1-1
D gene: TRBD1
clone size: once

CDR3 protein: CASSAGSYEQYF
CDR3 DNA: TGTGCCAGCAGCGCTGGCTCCTACGAGCAGTACTTC
V gene: TRBV2
J gene: TRBJ2-7
D gene: .
clone size: .

CDR3 protein: CATSRDRGNTIYF
CDR3 DNA: TGTGCCACCAGCAGAGACCGGGGAAACACCATATATTTT
V gene: TRBV15
J gene: TRBJ1-3
D gene: .
clone size: once

CDR3 protein: CASSFRDRGREDGYTF
CDR3 DNA: TGTGCCAGCAGCTTTAGGGACAGGGGGCGCGAGGATGGCTACACCTTC
V gene: TRBV7-8
J gene: TRBJ1-2
D gene: TRBD1
clone size: once

CDR3 protein: CASSPRGSEQYF
CDR3 DNA: TGTGCCAGCAGTCCCCGGGGGTCCGAGCAGTACTTC
V gene: TRBV27
J gene: TRBJ2-7
D gene: .
clone size: .

CDR3 protein: CASSYRQGDYGYTF
CDR3 DNA: TGTGCCAGCAGTTACCGACAGGGTGACTATGGCTACACCTTC
V gene: TRBV6-5
J gene: TRBJ1-2
D gene: TRBD1
clone size: .

CDR3 protein: CASSAGPNTEAFF
CDR3 DNA: TGTGCCAGTAGTGCGGGGCCGAACACTGAAGCTTTCTTT
V gene: TRBV19
J gene: TRBJ1-1
D gene: .
clone size: .

CDR3 protein: CASSHPAGQGRSGNTIYF
CDR3 DNA: TGTGCCAGCAGCCATCCCGCCGGGCAGGGACGCTCTGGAAACACCATATATTTT
V gene: TRBV7-9
J gene: TRBJ1-3
D gene: .
clone size: once

CDR3 protein: CASKFQGARETQYF
CDR3 DNA: TGTGCCAGCAAATTCCAGGGGGCGAGGGAGACCCAGTACTTC
V gene: TRBV7-8
J gene: TRBJ2-5
D gene: TRBD1
clone size: .

CDR3 protein: CASSSGTPSDEQYF
CDR3 DNA: TGCGCCAGCAGCTCAGGGACTCCCAGTGACGAGCAGTACTTC
V gene: TRBV5-1
J gene: TRBJ2-7
D gene: .
clone size: .

CDR3 protein: CASSDLSAQETQYF
CDR3 DNA: TGTGCCAGCAGCGACCTCTCCGCGCAAGAGACCCAGTACTTC
V gene: TRBV27
J gene: TRBJ2-5
D gene: .
clone size: once

CDR3 protein: CASSFRQGLMNTEAFF
CDR3 DNA: TGTGCCAGCAGCTTTAGACAGGGGCTCATGAACACTGAAGCTTTCTTT
V gene: TRBV11-2
J gene: TRBJ1-1
D gene: TRBD1
clone size: .

CDR3 protein: CSVDTGSTGELFF
CDR3 DNA: TGCAGCGTCGATACAGGGTCCACCGGGGAGCTGTTTTTT
V gene: TRBV29-1
J gene: TRBJ2-2
D gene: .
clone size: .

CDR3 protein: CASSPGQGRGAFF
CDR3 DNA: TGTGCCAGCAGCCCAGGACAGGGGCGAGGAGCTTTCTTT
V gene: TRBV6-5
J gene: TRBJ1-1
D gene: TRBD1
clone size: .

CDR3 protein: CASSSFTGELFF
CDR3 DNA: TGTGCCAGTAGTAGCTTCACCGGGGAGCTGTTTTTT
V gene: TRBV19
J gene: TRBJ2-2
D gene: .
clone size: .

CDR3 protein: CASSLTRLAGVGETQYF
CDR3 DNA: TGTGCCAGCAGCTTAACCCGACTAGCGGGAGTGGGGGAGACCCAGTACTTC
V gene: TRBV5-4
J gene: TRBJ2-5
D gene: TRBD2
clone size: .

CDR3 protein: CASSLGGLGETQYF
CDR3 DNA: TGTGCCAGCAGCTTGGGGGGTTTGGGGGAGACCCAGTACTTC
V gene: TRBV5-6
J gene: TRBJ2-5
D gene: .
clone size: .

CDR3 protein: CASSYGVGGGEKLFF
CDR3 DNA: TGTGCCAGCAGTTACGGAGTAGGAGGGGGTGAAAAACTGTTTTTT
V gene: TRBV6-6
J gene: TRBJ1-4
D gene: .
clone size: .

CDR3 protein: CASSLHPGQGNNEQFF
CDR3 DNA: TGCGCCAGCAGCCTCCACCCGGGACAGGGCAACAATGAGCAGTTCTTC
V gene: TRBV4-1
J gene: TRBJ2-1
D gene: TRBD1
clone size: .

CDR3 protein: CASSLAWGSNSPLHF
CDR3 DNA: TGTGCCAGCAGCTTAGCGTGGGGTAGTAATTCACCCCTCCACTTT
V gene: TRBV7-2
J gene: TRBJ1-6
D gene: .
clone size: .

CDR3 protein: CSVEGGDSQAYGYTF
CDR3 DNA: TGCAGCGTTGAGGGGGGGGACAGCCAAGCCTATGGCTACACCTTC
V gene: TRBV29-1
J gene: TRBJ1-2
D gene: TRBD1
clone size: .

CDR3 protein: CASSNPATGNYGYTF
CDR3 DNA: TGTGCCAGCAGTAACCCCGCGACAGGGAACTATGGCTACACCTTC
V gene: TRBV6-5
J gene: TRBJ1-2
D gene: TRBD1
clone size: .

CDR3 protein: CASSVGGTGLREQFF
CDR3 DNA: TGTGCCAGCAGCGTGGGGGGGACAGGGCTTAGGGAGCAGTTCTTC
V gene: TRBV6-1
J gene: TRBJ2-1
D gene: TRBD1
clone size: .

CDR3 protein: CASSLRYRGRGETQYF
CDR3 DNA: TGCGCCAGCAGCTTGAGATACAGGGGGCGAGGAGAGACCCAGTACTTC
V gene: TRBV5-1
J gene: TRBJ2-5
D gene: TRBD1
clone size: .